This T cell receptor beta chain comes out of a study of molecular identifiers for immune sequencing clone quantification. TCRdb reanalysed the PCR reads using MiXCR and keeps one entry per CDR3 protein. The sample consists of some 580,000 distinct CDR3 sequences, roughly 27% of them appearing once. There are a few counts of this clonotype. There are 15 residues in the CDR3. Trimming took 0 bases from V and 1 from J, leaving 10 bases between them. CDR1 MNHEY and CDR2 SVGAGI come from the germline V gene. Sequencing was performed on naive CD8+ T cells from blood, with Jurkat cell RNA spiked in. Subset denoted: FACS-sorted CD8+CD4-CCR7+CD45RA+ naive T cells. The TCR sequence derives from a human donor in good health. Some libraries in this study had Jurkat cell RNA spiked in. This sequence joins TRBV6-5 and TRBJ2-7; no reliable D call. DNA of the CDR3: TGTGCCAGCAGTTACTCGGACCCGAGGTCCTACGAGCAGTACTTC. Amino acid sequence: CASSYSDPRSYEQYF.